Listed below are T cell receptor beta chains from one sample, sequenced in a study of blood T cell repertoires in COVID-19. Assay: immunoSEQ multiplex PCR; the TCRdb copy retains only in-frame clones and omits some. The table records around 380,000 clones, roughly 80% of them present only once. Sequences were obtained from peripheral blood. Every receptor here comes from a human donor with acute or convalescent COVID-19. The donor label of this sample is uncertain. Each CDR3 is given with its conserved first and last residue. The D gene is left open where the match is weak. Where a row states a size, it is once, few, many or the class of an expanded clone; other rows omit it.

>once|TRBV7-6|TRBJ2-1|TRBD2
CASSLGLTSGGANEQFF
TGTGCCAGCAGCTTAGGTCTAACTAGCGGGGGGGCGAATGAGCAGTTCTTC
>.|TRBV5-5|TRBJ1-2|.
CASSLQGTYGYTF
TGTGCCAGCAGCTTACAGGGTACATATGGCTACACCTTC
>.|TRBV19|TRBJ2-3|TRBD2
CASSPLAGVADTQYF
TGTGCCAGTAGTCCACTAGCGGGAGTTGCGGATACGCAGTATTTT
>.|TRBV19|TRBJ2-4|TRBD2
CASSSTTSGVAKNIQYF
TGTGCCAGTAGTTCCACAACTAGCGGGGTTGCCAAAAACATTCAGTACTTC
>.|TRBV3-1/TRBV3-2|TRBJ2-1|.
CASSQGGQAYEQFF
TGTGCCAGCAGCCAGGGAGGACAAGCCTATGAGCAGTTCTTC
>.|TRBV3-1/TRBV3-2|TRBJ1-1|TRBD1
CASSRQGADVAFF
TGTGCCAGCAGCAGACAGGGGGCAGATGTAGCTTTCTTT
>.|TRBV7-2|TRBJ2-1|TRBD2
CASSRLAGGHLEQFF
TGTGCCAGCAGTAGACTAGCGGGGGGGCATCTTGAGCAGTTCTTC
>.|TRBV7-8|TRBJ2-3|.
CASRRGTTDTQYF
TGTGCCAGCCGTCGGGGGACCACAGATACGCAGTATTTT
>.|TRBV29-1|TRBJ1-1|TRBD1
CSAWTGVNTEAFF
TGCAGCGCATGGACAGGAGTGAACACTGAAGCTTTCTTT
>few|TRBV6-5|TRBJ1-3|TRBD1
CASSLQGPFSGNTIYF
TGTGCCAGCAGTTTACAGGGGCCCTTCTCTGGAAACACCATATATTTT
>.|TRBV10-3|TRBJ2-3|.
CAMADRPEDTQYF
TGTGCCATGGCGGACAGACCCGAGGATACGCAGTATTTT
>.|TRBV6-5|TRBJ1-2|TRBD1
CASFGQGRDYGYTF
TGTGCCAGCTTTGGACAGGGAAGAGACTATGGCTACACCTTC
>.|TRBV3-1/TRBV3-2|TRBJ1-1|.
CASSTGVTEAFF
TGTGCCAGCAGCACGGGTGTAACTGAAGCTTTCTTT
>.|TRBV19|TRBJ1-2|.
CASSLLDSGFRGYTF
TGTGCCAGTAGCCTCTTGGACAGCGGTTTTAGAGGCTACACCTTC
>.|TRBV6-5|TRBJ1-1|.
CASRPGHSDTEAFF
TGTGCCAGCAGACCGGGACATTCCGACACTGAAGCTTTCTTT
>.|TRBV10-3|TRBJ2-7|TRBD2
CAINAAGGSYEQYF
TGTGCCATCAATGCAGCGGGAGGTTCCTACGAGCAGTACTTC
>.|TRBV18|TRBJ1-3|TRBD1
CASSPFGQGASGNTIYF
TGTGCCAGCTCACCATTCGGGCAGGGGGCCTCTGGAAACACCATATATTTT
>.|TRBV6-5|TRBJ2-1|.
CASSTGNEQFF
TGTGCCAGCAGTACAGGTAATGAGCAGTTCTTC
>.|TRBV6-5|TRBJ1-1|TRBD1
CASRHRDRVSEAFF
TGTGCCAGCAGACACCGGGACAGGGTCTCTGAAGCTTTCTTT
>.|TRBV12-3/TRBV12-4|TRBJ2-1|.
CASSPEKLNEQFF
TGTGCCAGCAGTCCCGAAAAGCTAAATGAGCAGTTCTTC
>.|TRBV7-8|TRBJ2-7|.
CASSPRGIPSYEQYF
TGTGCCAGCAGCCCCAGGGGCATTCCCTCCTACGAGCAGTACTTC
>.|TRBV4-2|TRBJ2-3|TRBD2
CASSQAVGTSGGEPADTQYF
TGTGCCAGCAGCCAAGCGGTAGGGACTAGCGGGGGAGAGCCTGCAGATACGCAGTATTTT
>many|TRBV18|TRBJ1-3|.
CASSTDSSGNTIYF
TGTGCCAGCTCAACGGACAGTTCTGGAAACACCATATATTTT
>.|TRBV11-2|TRBJ2-5|.
CASSLGSRQETQYF
TGTGCCAGCAGCTTAGGGTCCAGGCAAGAGACCCAGTACTTC
>.|TRBV6-5|TRBJ2-7|.
CASRATGTGEQYF
TGTGCCAGCAGAGCGACCGGGACTGGGGAGCAGTACTTC
>once|TRBV5-4|TRBJ2-3|TRBD2
CASSPRAGLAGGPGTDTQYF
TGTGCCAGCAGCCCAAGAGCCGGGCTAGCGGGAGGGCCGGGCACAGATACGCAGTATTTT
>.|TRBV29-1|TRBJ1-1|.
CSILRGTNTEAFF
TGCAGCATCCTCAGGGGCACGAACACTGAAGCTTTCTTT
>.|TRBV2|TRBJ2-7|TRBD1
CASSGWDRENYEQYF
TGTGCCAGCAGTGGGTGGGACAGGGAAAACTACGAGCAGTACTTC
>.|TRBV19|TRBJ1-6|.
CASNVGLGLINSPLHF
TGTGCCAGTAACGTGGGTCTGGGCTTAATTAATTCACCCCTCCACTTT
>.|TRBV2|TRBJ2-7|.
CASSLSSYEQYF
TGTGCCAGCAGTCTCAGCTCCTACGAGCAGTACTTC
>.|TRBV3-1/TRBV3-2|TRBJ2-3|.
CASSPVRTSTDTQYF
TGTGCCAGCAGCCCCGTTCGGACAAGCACAGATACGCAGTATTTT
>.|TRBV5-1|TRBJ2-3|TRBD2
CASRQTSGRGGTQYF
TGCGCCAGCAGACAGACTAGCGGGAGAGGAGGTACGCAGTATTTT
>few|TRBV25-1|TRBJ2-3|TRBD1
CARIQGPDTQYF
TGTGCCAGGATACAGGGGCCAGATACGCAGTATTTT
>.|TRBV30|TRBJ1-2|.
CAWSGSVRDGYTF
TGTGCCTGGAGTGGGTCTGTTCGGGATGGCTACACCTTC
>.|TRBV4-2|TRBJ2-3|.
CASSQAGLTDTQYF
TGTGCCAGCAGCCAAGCGGGACTCACAGATACGCAGTATTTT
>few|TRBV30|TRBJ1-1|.
CAWREWTVGNTEAFF
TGTGCCTGGAGGGAATGGACAGTAGGGAACACTGAAGCTTTCTTT
>.|TRBV6-5|TRBJ2-4|TRBD2
CATLAGGNQNIQYF
TGTGCCACTTTAGCGGGGGGGAACCAAAACATTCAGTACTTC
>.|TRBV2|TRBJ1-4|TRBD1
CASSDQGAANEKLFF
TGTGCCAGCAGTGACCAGGGGGCAGCTAATGAAAAACTGTTTTTT
>.|TRBV2|TRBJ2-3|TRBD2
CASSTEQTSGVTQYF
TGTGCCAGCAGTACTGAGCAGACTAGCGGGGTTACGCAGTATTTT
>.|TRBV7-9|TRBJ1-4|TRBD1
CASSVMTGVSEKLFF
TGTGCCAGCAGCGTTATGACAGGGGTTTCTGAAAAACTGTTTTTT
>.|TRBV11-2|TRBJ2-5|TRBD2
CASSSSGGAPTETQYF
TGTGCCAGCAGCAGTAGCGGGGGGGCCCCGACCGAGACCCAGTACTTC
>.|TRBV4-1|TRBJ1-1|.
CASSQDTNYNTEAFF
TGCGCCAGCAGCCAAGACACAAATTATAACACTGAAGCTTTCTTT
>.|TRBV5-8|TRBJ1-2|.
CASSLGVYGYTF
TGTGCCAGCAGCTTGGGAGTCTATGGCTACACCTTC
>.|TRBV3-1/TRBV3-2|TRBJ2-2|.
CASSQARDFANTGELFF
TGTGCCAGCAGCCAAGCCCGGGACTTCGCGAACACCGGGGAGCTGTTTTTT
>.|TRBV10-3|TRBJ1-1|TRBD1
CAISEIGGSITEAFF
TGTGCCATCAGTGAGATAGGGGGCTCCATCACTGAAGCTTTCTTT
>few|TRBV5-4|TRBJ2-3|TRBD1
CASGTGGSDTQYF
TGTGCCAGCGGGACAGGGGGTTCAGATACGCAGTATTTT
>.|TRBV30|TRBJ2-5|TRBD1
CAWSETGGAETQYF
TGTGCCTGGAGTGAGACAGGGGGTGCAGAGACCCAGTACTTC
>.|TRBV27|TRBJ1-4|.
CASSTRRGFEKLFF
TGTGCCAGCAGCACCAGGCGCGGGTTTGAAAAACTGTTTTTT
>.|TRBV4-1|TRBJ1-1|TRBD1
CASSQDGTVPGGAFF
TGCGCCAGCAGCCAAGATGGGACAGTACCCGGGGGTGCTTTCTTT
>.|TRBV15|TRBJ2-1|TRBD2
CATSTLAGGYNEQFF
TGTGCCACCTCTACCCTAGCGGGCGGCTACAATGAGCAGTTCTTC